These 26 T cell receptor beta chains were sequenced from one sample in a study of T cell repertoires in aging, cancer and after chemotherapy. A mixed TRB-A/B primer pool amplified rearranged TRB by multiplex touch-down PCR. TCRdb used MiXCR to reprocess the multiplex PCR reads, holding one entry per CDR3 protein. The table lists roughly 10,000 distinct CDR3 sequences, over 35% of them singletons, with approximately 9.9% in the top ten. Amplification of TCR beta used genomic DNA extracted from peripheral blood. The material sequenced was blood. The origin of the receptors is a human donor in good health.

As for this clonotype: A much bigger clone sits one base away, suggesting this may be a read error. This rearrangement joins TRBV5-5 to TRBJ2-5, with TRBD2 matching 7 bases. CDR1 SGHKS and CDR2 YYEKEE come from the germline V gene (reference sequence). With V trimmed by 8 bases and J by 3 bases, 16 bases remained unmatched. The CDR3 length is 16 residues. The CDR3 coding sequence is TGTGCCAGTAGTGGACTAGAGGGAAAGGGAGAAGAGACCCAGTACTTC. This translates into CASSGLEGKGEETQYF. Full variable domain (outside the CDR3, taken from reference TRBV5-5 and TRBJ2-5): DAGVTQSPTHLIKTRGQQVTLRCSPISGHKSVSWYQQVLGQGPQFIFQYYEKEERGRGNFPDRFSARQFPNYSSELNVNALLLGDSALYLCASSGLEGKGEETQYFGPGTRLLVL.

This clonotype was detected only once. The rearrangement uses TRBV29-1 and TRBJ2-7; unclear D gene. The CDR3 spans 11 residues. In germline, CDR1 is SQVTM, CDR2 ANQGSEA. Trimming shortened V by 6 bases and J by 6 bases, and 12 bases separated the two germline ends. The CDR3 DNA reads TGCAGCGTCCCTGCCGAGGTCGAGCAGTACTTC. It translates to CSVPAEVEQYF.

The chain combines TRBV12-5 with TRBJ2-2; 7 bases map to TRBD1. The CDR3 runs 15 residues. In germline, CDR1 is LGHNT, CDR2 FRNRAP. The trim removed 6 bases at V and 4 bases at J, leaving 8 bases unmatched. Here the CDR3 reads CASGPMDRFTGELFF. Written as DNA, the CDR3 is TGTGCTAGTGGACCAATGGACAGGTTCACCGGGGAGCTGTTTTTT.

This chain links TRBV5-4 with TRBJ2-2; 7 bases agree with TRBD1. The CDR3 loop spans 16 amino acids. Germline CDR1 reads SGHNT; CDR2 reads YYREEE (reference sequence). V was pared by 4 bases and J by 0 bases, with 6 bases of the junction left unmatched. The CDR3 reads CASSAAQGANTGELFF. CDR3 nucleotides: TGTGCCAGCAGCGCTGCGCAGGGGGCGAACACCGGGGAGCTGTTTTTT.

This chain joins TRBV6-2 or TRBV6-3 and TRBJ2-7; 7 bases line up with TRBD2. Germline V gene data show CDR1 as MNHEY and CDR2 as SVGEGT. This CDR3 region has 16 residues. With V trimmed by 5 bases and J by 0 bases, 10 bases remained unmatched. In DNA form, the CDR3 reads TGTGCCAGCAGTAAAATAAGCGGGAAGGTCTCCTACGAGCAGTACTTC. Its protein is CASSKISGKVSYEQYF.

This clonotype ranks as medium-sized (0.01 to 0.1%). This rearrangement joins TRBV29-1 to TRBJ2-3; TRBD2 is a possible D gene (5 bases). Germline V gives CDR1 SQVTM, CDR2 ANQGSEA. The germline V and J ends were trimmed by 4 bases and 9 bases, with 23 bases remaining between them. This CDR3 comprises 15 residues. The CDR3 reads CSVGSAGGYAGTQYF. The CDR3 DNA reads as TGCAGCGTTGGCTCGGCTGGAGGATACGCAGGCACGCAGTATTTT.

By sample share, this clonotype is medium-sized. The V call is TRBV19, the J call TRBJ2-1; D gene uncertain. The CDR3 extends over 15 amino acids. Trimming cost V 2 bases and J 5 bases, with 13 bases left between them. CDR1 is LNHDA and CDR2 is SQIVND in the germline V gene (reference sequence). CDR3 protein: CASSIMLRINNEQFF. CDR3 nucleotides: TGTGCCAGTAGTATAATGCTTAGAATCAACAATGAGCAGTTCTTC.

In its sample, this clonotype was seen once. The rearrangement links TRBV27 to TRBJ2-1; no definite D call. The CDR3 extends over 14 amino acids. Per germline, CDR1 MNHEY and CDR2 SMNVEV (reference sequence). Deletions cut 3 bases from V and 4 bases from J, with 10 bases between. In DNA, the CDR3 is TGTGCCAGCAGTTTTGAGGCCCCTTACAATGAGCAGTTCTTC. It encodes CASSFEAPYNEQFF.

This clonotype was seen a handful of times. The J gene is TRBJ2-3, the V gene TRBV5-1; TRBD2 agrees at 11 bases. V dropped 5 bases and J dropped 2; count of bases not matched to a gene: 4. The CDR3 spans 15 residues. The germline V gene encodes CDR1 SGHRS and CDR2 YFSETQ. The CDR3 is CASSFSGRATDTQYF. DNA of the CDR3: TGCGCCAGCAGTTTTAGCGGGAGGGCCACAGATACGCAGTATTTT.

CDR3 loop: CATETGTDTQYF. The CDR3 DNA follows: TGTGCCACCGAGACAGGTACAGATACGCAGTATTTT. The chain couples TRBV6-2 or TRBV6-3 to TRBJ2-3; TRBD1 might be the D (6 bases). The V gene lost 10 bases and the J gene lost 3 bases, with 11 bases spanning the gap. The V gene's germline CDR1 is MNHEY and CDR2 SVGEGT. The CDR3 extends over 12 amino acids.

This clonotype is judged medium-sized. The rearrangement uses TRBV29-1 and TRBJ2-7; no definite D call. Germline V lookup: CDR1 SQVTM, CDR2 ANQGSEA. The CDR3 is 12 amino acids. Trimming stripped 6 bases from V and 2 bases from J, with 11 bases between. The DNA of the CDR3 is TGCAGCGTCCTCGAGGCGGCCTACGAGCAGTACTTC. Protein product: CSVLEAAYEQYF.

The chain carries TRBV11-1 and TRBJ1-2; weak D call: TRBD1 (5 bases). V was shortened by 3 bases and J by 4 bases, with 9 bases between the two germline ends. The CDR3 is 13 amino acids. CDR1 is SGHAT and CDR2 is FQDESV in the germline V gene (reference sequence). This CDR3 reads CASSFARAYGYTF. The CDR3 bases are TGTGCCAGCAGCTTTGCCAGGGCCTATGGCTACACCTTC.

This clonotype was counted between two and nine times. The rearrangement links TRBV6-2 or TRBV6-3 to TRBJ2-3; 8 bases fit TRBD1. The CDR3 spans 16 residues. Per the germline V gene, CDR1 is MNHEY and CDR2 is SVGEGT. Trimming at V came to 6 bases and at J to 2 bases, leaving 10 bases not matched to a gene. CDR3 amino acids: CASRLQGGRATDTQYF. As DNA, the CDR3 is TGTGCCAGCAGACTACAGGGGGGCCGCGCCACAGATACGCAGTATTTT.

The rearrangement links TRBV6-2 or TRBV6-3 to TRBJ2-3; TRBD2 aligns across 7 bases. The CDR3 loop spans 15 amino acids. From germline, CDR1 is MNHEY and CDR2 SVGEGT. J was trimmed by 2 bases and V by 5 bases; bases with no gene match: 7. CDR3 sequence: CASSTASGATDTQYF. CDR3 nucleotides: TGTGCCAGCAGTACGGCTAGCGGAGCCACAGATACGCAGTATTTT.

In this sample, this clonotype is large. This chain joins TRBV29-1 and TRBJ2-3; possible D gene TRBD1, 5 bases. CDR3 length: 15 amino acids. In germline, CDR1 is SQVTM, CDR2 ANQGSEA. The ends were cut back, 4 bases at V and 0 bases at J, with 14 bases in the middle. The CDR3 DNA reads TGCAGCGTTGCTCAGGGCAATCCTAGCACAGATACGCAGTATTTT. Encoded protein: CSVAQGNPSTDTQYF.

The chain carries TRBV6-4 and TRBJ2-3; D may be TRBD2 (5 bases). Trimming stripped 4 bases from V and 1 base from J, with 12 bases between. The CDR3 consists of 15 residues. CDR1 is MRHNA and CDR2 is SNTAGT in the germline V gene. As DNA, the CDR3 is TGTGCCAGCAGTGTTACGGACGGGGGCACAGATACGCAGTATTTT. It specifies CASSVTDGGTDTQYF.

This clonotype was counted only a few times. The rearrangement links TRBV19 to TRBJ2-7; possible D gene TRBD1, 6 bases. V was clipped by 5 bases and J by 0 bases, with 11 bases between them. The CDR3 sequence is 14 residues long. From germline, CDR1 is LNHDA and CDR2 SQIVND (reference sequence). CDR3 loop: CASSSTGTSYEQYF. DNA for the CDR3: TGTGCCAGTAGTTCTACAGGGACCTCCTACGAGCAGTACTTC. Supplemented by reference TRBV19 and TRBJ2-7, the full variable domain reads DGGITQSPKYLFRKEGQNVTLSCEQNLNHDAMYWYRQDPGQGLRLIYYSQIVNDFQKGDIAEGYSVSREKKESFPLTVTSAQKNPTAFYLCASSSTGTSYEQYFGPGTRLTVT.

By share, this clonotype counts as medium-sized. The chain uses TRBV12-3 or TRBV12-4 and TRBJ2-1; possibly TRBD2 for D (5 bases). This CDR3 comprises 16 residues. The V and J ends lost 3 bases and 6 bases respectively, with 18 bases between them. The CDR3, as DNA: TGTGCCAGCAGTTTCGGTGGAGGACTTGAGGGCAATGAGCAGTTCTTC. It yields the protein CASSFGGGLEGNEQFF.

The chain is built from TRBV6-2 or TRBV6-3 and TRBJ2-7, with 7 nucleotides matching TRBD1. There are 15 residues in the CDR3. Germline V gene sequence: CDR1 MNHEY, CDR2 SVGEGT. V lost 2 bases to trimming and J lost 3 bases; unmatched junction nucleotides: 7. The CDR3 here is CASSYPRQGIYEQYF. In DNA form, the CDR3 reads TGTGCCAGCAGTTACCCAAGACAGGGTATCTACGAGCAGTACTTC.

This clonotype is termed medium-sized. The rearrangement joins TRBV29-1 to TRBJ1-1; D is undetermined. The CDR3 extends over 11 amino acids. The V gene lost 5 bases and the J gene lost 3 bases, with 7 bases spanning the gap. Looked up from germline, CDR1 is SQVTM and CDR2 is ANQGSEA. CDR3 residues: CSVRGYTEAFF. CDR3 coding DNA: TGCAGCGTTCGGGGATACACTGAAGCTTTCTTT.

This rearrangement joins TRBV27 to TRBJ1-6; the match to TRBD1 covers 7 bases. Germline trimming cut 2 bases from V and 7 bases from J; bases unmatched to any gene: 2. CDR3 length: 14 residues. Germline-derived CDR1 and CDR2 are MNHEY and SMNVEV (reference sequence). The DNA for the CDR3 is TGTGCCAGCAGTTTAGACAGGGAGAATTCACCCCTCCACTTT. Translated, it gives CASSLDRENSPLHF.

This rearrangement joins TRBV12-3 or TRBV12-4 to TRBJ2-7, with a weak D call TRBD2 (5 bases). Trimming pared 6 bases from V and 1 base from J, leaving 13 bases between. The length of the CDR3 is 14 residues. The CDR3 region is CASRYSGSSYEQYF. The CDR3 DNA sequence: TGTGCCAGCAGATACAGCGGTTCTTCCTACGAGCAGTACTTC.

The chain combines TRBV6-6 with TRBJ1-2, with 7 positions matching TRBD1. CDR3 length: 18 residues. V trimming: 5 bases; J trimming: 9 bases; junction bases outside the gene matches: 24. Germline V gives CDR1 MNHNY, CDR2 SVGAGI (reference sequence). The CDR3 region is CASSPIPGQYSFSGRYTF. In DNA form, the CDR3 reads TGTGCCAGCAGTCCCATTCCGGGACAGTATTCTTTTTCGGGGCGCTACACCTTC.

This clonotype was picked up a small number of times. V gene TRBV6-5 combines with J gene TRBJ2-7; 13 bases are shared with TRBD2. V lost 4 bases and J lost 2; bases outside the gene matches: 5. The germline V gene has CDR1 MNHEY and CDR2 SVGAGI. The CDR3 runs 16 residues. DNA for the CDR3: TGTGCCAGCAGTTTATCCGGGACTAGCGGGACCTACGAGCAGTACTTC. Translation gives CASSLSGTSGTYEQYF.

This clonotype was picked up a small number of times. The chain carries TRBV5-4 and TRBJ2-6, with 8 bases fitting TRBD1. Germline V CDR1 and CDR2: SGHNT, YYREEE (reference sequence). The CDR3 is made up of 18 amino acids. J lost 3 bases, V lost 3 bases, and 11 bases had no gene match. DNA of the CDR3: TGTGCCAGCAGCTCACAGGGGGGCCCGCCCCTTGGGGCCAACGTCCTGACTTTC. Amino acid sequence: CASSSQGGPPLGANVLTF. Complete variable domain (other parts from reference TRBV5-4 and TRBJ2-6): ETGVTQSPTHLIKTRGQQVTLRCSSQSGHNTVSWYQQALGQGPQFIFQYYREEENGRGNFPPRFSGLQFPNYSSELNVNALELDDSALYLCASSSQGGPPLGANVLTFGAGSRLTVL.

This clonotype is judged medium-sized (0.01 to 0.1%). The V and J genes are TRBV19 and TRBJ2-5; TRBD1 might be the D (6 bases). The CDR3 is 14 residues long. The V and J ends lost 6 bases and 3 bases respectively, with 14 bases between them. Germline CDR1 is LNHDA and CDR2 is SQIVND (reference sequence). CDR3 residues: CASRAFAGEETQYF. In DNA, the CDR3 is TGTGCCAGTAGGGCGTTCGCAGGGGAAGAGACCCAGTACTTC. Full variable domain (outside the CDR3, taken from reference TRBV19 and TRBJ2-5): DGGITQSPKYLFRKEGQNVTLSCEQNLNHDAMYWYRQDPGQGLRLIYYSQIVNDFQKGDIAEGYSVSREKKESFPLTVTSAQKNPTAFYLCASRAFAGEETQYFGPGTRLLVL.